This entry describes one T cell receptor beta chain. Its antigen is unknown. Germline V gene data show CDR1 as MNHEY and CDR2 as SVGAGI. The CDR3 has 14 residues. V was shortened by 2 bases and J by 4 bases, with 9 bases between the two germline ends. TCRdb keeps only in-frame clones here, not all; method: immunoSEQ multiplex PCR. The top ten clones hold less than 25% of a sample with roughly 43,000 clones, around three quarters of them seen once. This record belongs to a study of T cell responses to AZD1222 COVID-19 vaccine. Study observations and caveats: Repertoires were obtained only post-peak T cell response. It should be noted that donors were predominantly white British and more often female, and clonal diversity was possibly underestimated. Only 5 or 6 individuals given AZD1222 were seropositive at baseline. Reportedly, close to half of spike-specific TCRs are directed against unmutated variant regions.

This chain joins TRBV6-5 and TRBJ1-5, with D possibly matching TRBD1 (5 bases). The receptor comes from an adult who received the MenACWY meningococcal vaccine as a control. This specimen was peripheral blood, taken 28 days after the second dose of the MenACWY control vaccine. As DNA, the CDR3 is TGTGCCAGCAGTTACCATTGGGGGAATCAGCCCCAGCATTTT. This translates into CASSYHWGNQPQHF.